The next 4 T cell receptor beta chains were all read from a single sample in a study of blood T cell repertoires in COVID-19. Profiling relied on immunoSEQ multiplex PCR, and the TCRdb table lists in-frame clones only, not all of them. The data contain a few hundred thousand clones, approximately 82% of them seen just once; the ten biggest clones take up under 3.5%. Sequenced sample: peripheral blood. The source is a man aged 50 to 60 with active or convalescent COVID-19.

This clone came up a few times. The CDR3 DNA reads as TGTGCCAGCAGCCAGGGGCAAAAACTGTTTTTT. This codes for CASSQGQKLFF. The J gene is TRBJ1-4, the V gene TRBV6-2 or TRBV6-3; weak D call: TRBD1 (6 bases). V lost 6 bases to trimming and J lost 9 bases, with 8 bases between them. This CDR3 region has 11 residues. Germline loops: CDR1 MNHEY, CDR2 SVGEGT.

The gene calls are TRBV6-2 or TRBV6-3 and TRBJ1-2, with unresolved D. The CDR3 consists of 13 residues. The germline CDR1 and CDR2 sequences are MNHEY and SVGEGT. Trimming pared 2 bases from V and 2 bases from J, leaving 6 bases between. CDR3 DNA: TGTGCCAGCAGTTACAATCGGAACTATGGCTACACCTTC. Translating it yields CASSYNRNYGYTF.

This chain connects TRBV6-4 to TRBJ2-3; D is perhaps TRBD1 (5 bases). CDR1 is MRHNA and CDR2 is SNTAGT in the germline V gene. The CDR3 is 13 amino acids. V dropped 7 bases and J dropped 4 bases, with 12 bases sitting between them. CDR3: CASKTQGPDTQYF. The DNA of the CDR3 is TGTGCCAGCAAAACGCAGGGTCCAGATACGCAGTATTTT.

CDR3 amino acids: CASSYGQTSGNTIYF. The CDR3 DNA follows: TGTGCCAGCAGTTACGGACAGACCTCTGGAAACACCATATATTTT. This sequence joins TRBV6-6 and TRBJ1-3; possible D gene TRBD1, 6 bases. The V gene lost 2 bases and the J gene lost 0 bases, with 8 bases spanning the gap. The CDR3 sequence is 15 residues long. Germline lookup yields CDR1 MNHNY and CDR2 SVGAGI (reference sequence).